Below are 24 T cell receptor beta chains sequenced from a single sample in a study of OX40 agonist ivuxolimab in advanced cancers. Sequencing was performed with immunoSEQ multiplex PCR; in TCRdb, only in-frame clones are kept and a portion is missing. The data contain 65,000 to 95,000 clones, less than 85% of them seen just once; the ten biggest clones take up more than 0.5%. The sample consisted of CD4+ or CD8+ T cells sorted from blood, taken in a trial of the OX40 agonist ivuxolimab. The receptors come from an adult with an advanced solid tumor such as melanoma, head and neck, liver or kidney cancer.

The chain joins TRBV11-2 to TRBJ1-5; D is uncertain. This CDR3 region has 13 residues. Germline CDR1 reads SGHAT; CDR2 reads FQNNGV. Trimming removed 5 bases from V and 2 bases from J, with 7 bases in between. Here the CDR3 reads CASSLSGNQPQHF. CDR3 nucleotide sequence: TGTGCCAGCAGCCTGTCGGGCAATCAGCCCCAGCATTTT.

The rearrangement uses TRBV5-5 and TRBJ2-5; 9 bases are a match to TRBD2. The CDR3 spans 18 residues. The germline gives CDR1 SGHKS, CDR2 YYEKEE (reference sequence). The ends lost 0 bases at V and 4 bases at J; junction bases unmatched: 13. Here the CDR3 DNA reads TGTGCCAGCAGCTTGGTACTAAGGCTAGCGGGGCCCCCAGAGACCCAGTACTTC. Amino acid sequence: CASSLVLRLAGPPETQYF.

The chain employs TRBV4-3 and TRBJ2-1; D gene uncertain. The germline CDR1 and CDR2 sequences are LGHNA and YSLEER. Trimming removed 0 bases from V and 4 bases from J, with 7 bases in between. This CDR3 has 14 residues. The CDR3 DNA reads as TGCGCCAGCAGCCAAGAAGAGGTTTACAATGAGCAGTTCTTC. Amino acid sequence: CASSQEEVYNEQFF.

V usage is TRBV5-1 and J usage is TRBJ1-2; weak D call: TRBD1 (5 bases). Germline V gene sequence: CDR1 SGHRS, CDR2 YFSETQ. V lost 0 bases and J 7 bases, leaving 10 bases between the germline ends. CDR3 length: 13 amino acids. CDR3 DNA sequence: TGCGCCAGCAGCTTGGTCGGGGACGGTGGCTACACCTTC. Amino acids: CASSLVGDGGYTF.

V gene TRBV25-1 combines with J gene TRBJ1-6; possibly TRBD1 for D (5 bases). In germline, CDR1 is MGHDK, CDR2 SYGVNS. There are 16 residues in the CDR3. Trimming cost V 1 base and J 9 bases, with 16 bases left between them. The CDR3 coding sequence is TGTGCCAGCAGTGAATCGGGCAGGGATTCTAGTTCACCCCTCCACTTT. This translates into CASSESGRDSSSPLHF.

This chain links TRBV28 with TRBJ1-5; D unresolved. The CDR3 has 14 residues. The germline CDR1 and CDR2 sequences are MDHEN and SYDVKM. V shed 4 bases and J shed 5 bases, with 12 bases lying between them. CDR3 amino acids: CASSYLLTDQPQHF. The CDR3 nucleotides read TGTGCCAGCAGTTACCTCTTGACCGATCAGCCCCAGCATTTT.

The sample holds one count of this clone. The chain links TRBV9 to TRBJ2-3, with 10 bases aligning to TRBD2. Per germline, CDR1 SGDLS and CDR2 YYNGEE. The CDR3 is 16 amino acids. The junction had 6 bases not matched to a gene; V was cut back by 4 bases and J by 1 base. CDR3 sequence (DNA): TGTGCCAGCAGCTCCTCCGGGACTAGCGGCACAGATACGCAGTATTTT. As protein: CASSSSGTSGTDTQYF.

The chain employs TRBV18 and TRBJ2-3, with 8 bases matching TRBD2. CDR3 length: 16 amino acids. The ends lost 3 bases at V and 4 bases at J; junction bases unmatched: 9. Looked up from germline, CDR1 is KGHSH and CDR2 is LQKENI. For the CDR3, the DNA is TGTGCCAGCTCACCGACCGGGCGGGGGGCCTCAGATACGCAGTATTTT. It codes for CASSPTGRGASDTQYF.

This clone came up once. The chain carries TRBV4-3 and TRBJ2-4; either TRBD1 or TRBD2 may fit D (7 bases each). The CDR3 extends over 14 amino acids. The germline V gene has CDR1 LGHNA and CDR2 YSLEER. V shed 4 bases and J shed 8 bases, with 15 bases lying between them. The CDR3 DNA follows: TGCGCCAGCAGCCCAGGGGGGGGTGAGCACATTCAGTACTTC. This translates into CASSPGGGEHIQYF.

The CDR3 loop is CASSSSRAETQYF. The CDR3 coding sequence is TGTGCCAGCAGCTCGAGCAGGGCGGAGACCCAGTACTTC. The chain uses TRBV7-2 and TRBJ2-5, with D perhaps TRBD1 (5 bases). Trimming removed 4 bases at V and 5 bases at J, with 11 bases between. The CDR3 covers 13 residues. Germline CDR1 SGHTA, CDR2 FQGNSA.

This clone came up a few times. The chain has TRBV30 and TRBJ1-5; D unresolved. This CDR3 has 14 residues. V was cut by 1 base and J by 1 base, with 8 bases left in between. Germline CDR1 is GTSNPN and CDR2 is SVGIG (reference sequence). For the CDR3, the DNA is TGTGCCTGGAGTGCCGGGAGGAGCAATCAGCCCCAGCATTTT. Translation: CAWSAGRSNQPQHF.

CDR3 sequence reads: CASSWGGLGQYF. The CDR3 nucleotides are TGTGCCAGCAGTTGGGGGGGGCTCGGGCAGTACTTC. The V and J genes are TRBV28 and TRBJ2-7; TRBD2 might be the D (7 bases). The CDR3 covers 12 residues. Germline CDR1 and CDR2: MDHEN and SYDVKM. V lost 4 bases, J lost 9 bases, and 13 bases lay in between.

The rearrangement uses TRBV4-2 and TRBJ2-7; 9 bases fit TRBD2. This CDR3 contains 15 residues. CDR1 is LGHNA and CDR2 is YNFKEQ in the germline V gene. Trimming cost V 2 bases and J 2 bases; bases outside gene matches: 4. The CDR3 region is CASSQPSGTTYEQYF. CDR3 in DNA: TGTGCCAGCAGCCAACCTAGCGGGACCACCTACGAGCAGTACTTC.

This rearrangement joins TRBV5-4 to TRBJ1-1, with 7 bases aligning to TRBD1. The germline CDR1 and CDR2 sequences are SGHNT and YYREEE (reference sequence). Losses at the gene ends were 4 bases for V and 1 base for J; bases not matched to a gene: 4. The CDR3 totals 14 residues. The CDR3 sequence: CASSVGTANTEAFF. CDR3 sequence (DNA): TGTGCCAGCAGCGTGGGGACAGCGAACACTGAAGCTTTCTTT.

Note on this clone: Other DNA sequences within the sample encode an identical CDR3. This CDR3 is CASSLRGETQYF. In DNA form, the CDR3 reads TGTGCCAGCAGTTTACGCGGAGAGACCCAGTACTTC. The chain combines TRBV28 with TRBJ2-5; D ambiguous. The CDR3 is 12 amino acids. Germline CDR1 is MDHEN and CDR2 is SYDVKM. Trimming cost V 2 bases and J 4 bases, with 5 bases left between them.

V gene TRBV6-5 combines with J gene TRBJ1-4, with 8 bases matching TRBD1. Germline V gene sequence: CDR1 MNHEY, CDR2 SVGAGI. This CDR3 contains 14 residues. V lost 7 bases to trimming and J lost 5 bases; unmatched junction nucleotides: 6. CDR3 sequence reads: CASNPGGWNEKLFF. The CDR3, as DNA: TGTGCCAGCAATCCAGGGGGCTGGAATGAAAAACTGTTTTTT.

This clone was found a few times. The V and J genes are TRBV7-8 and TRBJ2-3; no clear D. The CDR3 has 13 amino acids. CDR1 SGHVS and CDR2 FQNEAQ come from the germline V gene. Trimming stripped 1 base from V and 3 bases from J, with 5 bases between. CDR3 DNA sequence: TGTGCCAGCAGCTTAGTTTTTACAGATACGCAGTATTTT. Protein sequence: CASSLVFTDTQYF. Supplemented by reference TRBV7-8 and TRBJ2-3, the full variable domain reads GAGVSQSPRYKVAKRGQDVALRCDPISGHVSLFWYQQALGQGPEFLTYFQNEAQLDKSGLPSDRFFAERPEGSVSTLKIQRTQQEDSAVYLCASSLVFTDTQYFGPGTRLTVL.

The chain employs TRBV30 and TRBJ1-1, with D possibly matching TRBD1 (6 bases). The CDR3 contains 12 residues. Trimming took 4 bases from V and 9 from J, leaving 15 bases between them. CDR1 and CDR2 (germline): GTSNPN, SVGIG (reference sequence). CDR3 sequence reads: CAWTLGGAQAFF. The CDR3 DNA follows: TGTGCCTGGACTCTCGGGGGGGCCCAAGCTTTCTTT.

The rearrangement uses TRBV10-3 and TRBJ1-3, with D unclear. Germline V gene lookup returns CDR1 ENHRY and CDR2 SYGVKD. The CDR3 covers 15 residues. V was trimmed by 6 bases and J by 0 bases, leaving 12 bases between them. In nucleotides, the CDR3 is TGTGCCATCAGGCCTGACACGTCCTCTGGAAACACCATATATTTT. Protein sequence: CAIRPDTSSGNTIYF.

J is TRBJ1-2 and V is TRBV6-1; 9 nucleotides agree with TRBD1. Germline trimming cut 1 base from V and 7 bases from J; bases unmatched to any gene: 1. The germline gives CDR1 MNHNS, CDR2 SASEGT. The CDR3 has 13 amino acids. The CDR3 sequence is CASSEEDRGGYTF. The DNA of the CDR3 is TGTGCCAGCAGTGAAGAGGACAGGGGTGGCTACACCTTC.

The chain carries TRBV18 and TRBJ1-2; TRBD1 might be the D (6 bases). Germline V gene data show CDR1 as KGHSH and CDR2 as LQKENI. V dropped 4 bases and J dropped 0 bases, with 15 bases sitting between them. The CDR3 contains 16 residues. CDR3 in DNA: TGTGCCAGCTCACTTGAAACAGGGTCCTCTAACTATGGCTACACCTTC. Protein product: CASSLETGSSNYGYTF.

The CDR3 DNA follows: TGTGCCAGCAGCTCGGGGGCCCCATCCTATGGCTACACCTTC. It specifies CASSSGAPSYGYTF. V usage is TRBV9 and J usage is TRBJ1-2, with D possibly being TRBD1 (6 bases). The CDR3 spans 14 residues. Per germline, CDR1 SGDLS and CDR2 YYNGEE. The V end was cut by 4 bases, the J end by 4 bases, with 14 bases between.

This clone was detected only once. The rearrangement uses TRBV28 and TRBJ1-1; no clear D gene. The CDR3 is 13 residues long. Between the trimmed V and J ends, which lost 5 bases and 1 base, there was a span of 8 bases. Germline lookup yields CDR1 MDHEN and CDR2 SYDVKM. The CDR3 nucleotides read TGTGCCAGCAGTCCCGGGAAGAACACTGAAGCTTTCTTT. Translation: CASSPGKNTEAFF. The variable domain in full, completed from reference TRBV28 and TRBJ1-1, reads DVKVTQSSRYLVKRTGEKVFLECVQDMDHENMFWYRQDPGLGLRLIYFSYDVKMKEKGDIPEGYSVSREKKERFSLILESASTNQTSMYLCASSPGKNTEAFFGQGTRLTVV.

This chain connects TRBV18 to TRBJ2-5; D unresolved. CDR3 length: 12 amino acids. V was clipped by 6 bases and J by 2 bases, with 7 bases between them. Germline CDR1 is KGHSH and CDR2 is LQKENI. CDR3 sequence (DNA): TGTGCCAGCTCCTCGATGCAAGAGACCCAGTACTTC. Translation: CASSSMQETQYF.